The text below deals with one T cell receptor beta chain. The antigen it recognizes is unknown. No base-level quality is on record; no much larger clone is a single base apart. The data are from a study of immune heterogeneity within non-small cell lung tumors (dated by TCRdb to 2016 to 2019). Regarding the complete study: By histology, the tumors included roughly ten non-squamous carcinomas, a handful of squamous cell carcinomas and 1 tumor not otherwise specified. Binding of neoantigens to the HLA alleles of each patient was predicted with netMHCpan-3.0 for mutant peptides of 8 to 11 amino acids. To examine intratumoral immune heterogeneity, the study used whole-exome sequencing, RNA-seq and TCR beta repertoire sequencing on multiple spatially distinct regions of each NSCLC tumor. TCR repertoires were analyzed from roughly 53 tumor loci of roughly 16 patients, whereas transcriptome data were available for only 44 loci from some 13 patients. Study-wide findings and limitations: A statistically significant but moderate positive correlation (R about 0.34) was observed between local T-cell repertoire clonality and local tumor mutational burden. High-frequency TCR beta clonotypes were found to be largely distinct between individual patients. Within a patient, identical dominant CDR3B clonotypes were found to recur across loci, yet unique high-frequency clones were also harbored in different tumor locations.

The TCR beta CDR3 region was amplified with a multiplex PCR system, in which a first round of around 10 cycles was run using 32 V-gene forward and 13 J-gene reverse primers. A QIAGEN Multiplex PCR Kit was used for first-round PCR, and the primer sequences were filed in Chinese patent CN105087789A. In a second PCR round, Illumina universal primers were added with the Phusion High-Fidelity PCR Kit. TCR libraries were paired-end sequenced at 151 bp read length on the Illumina HiSeq X Ten platform. In the source study's methods: Reads lacking multiplex PCR primers were removed with Cutadapt, read pairs were merged with PEAR, and CDR3 regions were called with MiXCR default settings. Shannon entropy measured repertoire diversity, while clonality was calculated as one minus the Shannon entropy divided by the ln of the count of productive unique sequences. Clonotypes present at frequencies of at least 0.5% were defined as dominant or high-frequency T-cell clones. Using fastp trimming at Q25 and MiXCR clonotype assembly, TCRdb reanalyzed the public sequencing data and kept in-frame beta chains. CDR3 protein duplicates are merged, each entry listing the most common genes and DNA. For this entry, the V and J calls and clone size follow TCRdb and not the study's own pipeline. The sample records fewer than 12,000 distinct CDR3 sequences, just under 30% of which are singletons. The ten largest clones capture roughly 8.1% of the sample.

Trimming takes 4 bases off V and 9 bases off J; junction bases not matched to a gene: 3. Sequences DFQATT (CDR1) and SNEGSKA (CDR2) are obtained from the germline V gene (reference sequence). The CDR3 numbers 13 residues from cysteine through phenylalanine. Just CDR3 DNA is preserved here, 39 bases in frame from base 1. For the TCR template, genomic DNA was extracted from bulk tumor tissue, and approximately 600 ng of gDNA was amplified for each sample. Multiple biopsies per primary tumor were taken during surgery, spaced as far apart as possible within the tumor mass. The study cohort was described as untreated, and the patients were newly diagnosed NSCLC cases having curative surgery. The donor group was made up of some 15 newly diagnosed non-small cell lung cancer patients undergoing surgery with curative intent. Two independent pathologists examined the resected tumor masses. Only high-quality DNA and RNA samples were carried forward to sequencing.

Sequences were obtained from lung tumor tissue. Rearrangement joined TRBV20-1 to TRBJ1-4; 12 middle bases align to TRBD1. This receptor was taken from a woman in her sixties or seventies with non-small cell lung cancer. In nucleotides, the sequence is TGCAGTGCTAACCGGGACAGGGGGCAAAAACTGTTTTTT. This is translated as CSANRDRGQKLFF.